This entry lists 11 T cell receptor beta chains sequenced from one sample in a study of Ad26.COV2.S vaccination and SARS-CoV-2 variants. The treatment was: 15 to 20 received Ad26.COV2.S at low or high dose, single or two shots; several received placebo; per-sample allocation not given. The study sampled participants on day 63 after the first vaccine or placebo injection. Sequencing used immunoSEQ multiplex PCR; TCRdb keeps in-frame clones, though not all of them. The sample consists of about 400,000 clones, 88% of them appearing once. The starting material was peripheral blood, obtained in a trial of Ad26.COV2.S vaccine versus placebo. Receptors originate from a person aged 18 to 65 who received the Ad26.COV2.S COVID-19 vaccine or a placebo.

The chain recombines TRBV19 with TRBJ1-1; D unresolved. The V and J ends lost 1 base and 0 bases respectively, with 12 bases between them. The CDR3 loop spans 16 amino acids. Germline-derived CDR1 and CDR2 are LNHDA and SQIVND (reference sequence). The CDR3 DNA is TGTGCCAGTAGTATAGCCGTTGAGAGTGTGAACACTGAAGCTTTCTTT. This gives the protein CASSIAVESVNTEAFF.

V is TRBV30 and J is TRBJ2-1; 7 bases fit TRBD1. The CDR3 is 13 residues long. Per germline, CDR1 GTSNPN and CDR2 SVGIG (reference sequence). After removal of 7 bases from V and 0 bases from J, the junction contained 3 bases not matched to a gene. CDR3 region: CASGGSSYNEQFF. The CDR3, as DNA: TGTGCCTCAGGGGGTAGCTCCTACAATGAGCAGTTCTTC.

This clone was recorded only once. This rearrangement joins TRBV11-2 to TRBJ2-7; D is perhaps TRBD1 (6 bases). The CDR3 has 13 residues. Germline V gene lookup returns CDR1 SGHAT and CDR2 FQNNGV. The V end lost 7 bases, the J end lost 1 base, and 11 bases lay between the germline ends. In DNA, the CDR3 is TGTGCCAGCAATACAGGGCTTTCCTACGAGCAGTACTTC. Translation: CASNTGLSYEQYF. The full variable domain, with the rest looked up from reference TRBV11-2 and TRBJ2-7, is EAGVAQSPRYKIIEKRQSVAFWCNPISGHATLYWYQQILGQGPKLLIQFQNNGVVDDSQLPKDRFSAERLKGVDSTLKIQPAKLEDSAVYLCASNTGLSYEQYFGPGTRLTVT.

The chain uses TRBV28 and TRBJ1-4; D uncertain. This CDR3 spans 15 amino acids. CDR1 is MDHEN and CDR2 is SYDVKM in the germline V gene. V was cut by 1 base and J by 7 bases, with 13 bases left in between. CDR3 in DNA: TGTGCCAGCAGTTTATACGGACCCGGTTCTGAAAAACTGTTTTTT. It codes for CASSLYGPGSEKLFF.

The chain carries TRBV28 and TRBJ1-2; D remains ambiguous. The CDR3 runs 14 residues. The germline V gene encodes CDR1 MDHEN and CDR2 SYDVKM. Trimming took 4 bases from V and 2 from J, leaving 11 bases between them. The CDR3 region has the DNA TGTGCCAGCAGTTATGGTCCGGGGAACTATGGCTACACCTTC. It translates to CASSYGPGNYGYTF.

V and J are TRBV5-1 and TRBJ2-5; D gene uncertain. Germline CDR1 is SGHRS and CDR2 is YFSETQ. The CDR3 contains 14 residues. Trimming removed 1 base at V and 2 bases at J, with 9 bases between. The CDR3 sequence is CASSLLGRQETQYF. The CDR3 DNA sequence: TGCGCCAGCAGCTTGCTGGGTAGACAAGAGACCCAGTACTTC.

This clone has only one observation. CDR3 sequence (DNA): TGTGCCAGCAGCTTATCGTGGCTCCAGCATTTT. Translating it yields CASSLSWLQHF. The chain uses TRBV7-9 and TRBJ1-5, with D hard to call. Germline V lookup: CDR1 SEHNR, CDR2 FQNEAQ (reference sequence). The germline V and J ends were trimmed by 2 bases and 12 bases, with 8 bases remaining between them. The CDR3 is 11 residues long.

The J gene is TRBJ2-5, the V gene TRBV7-6, with 12 nucleotides matching TRBD2. Germline V gives CDR1 SGHVS, CDR2 FNYEAQ. The CDR3 has 15 amino acids. J lost 5 bases, V lost 5 bases, and 6 bases had no gene match. The CDR3 loop is CASSQTSGGWETQYF. CDR3 DNA sequence: TGTGCCAGCAGCCAGACTAGCGGGGGTTGGGAGACCCAGTACTTC.

This rearrangement joins TRBV27 to TRBJ1-1; 8 bases agree with TRBD1. Germline V gene data show CDR1 as MNHEY and CDR2 as SMNVEV (reference sequence). The length of the CDR3 is 15 residues. The ends lost 8 bases at V and 1 base at J; junction bases unmatched: 9. The CDR3, as DNA: TGTGCCAGCGGAATTAAGACAGGGGAGAACACTGAAGCTTTCTTT. Amino acid sequence: CASGIKTGENTEAFF.

This sequence joins TRBV6-5 and TRBJ2-1, with 7 bases that match TRBD2. CDR1 and CDR2 from the germline V gene are MNHEY and SVGAGI. This CDR3 has 16 residues. The V and J ends lost 2 bases and 2 bases, in that order; junction bases with no gene match: 6. The CDR3 sequence is CASSYHASGAYNEQFF. The CDR3 DNA follows: TGTGCCAGCAGTTACCATGCTAGCGGCGCCTACAATGAGCAGTTCTTC.

The V and J genes are TRBV3-1 (or the pseudogene TRBV3-2) and TRBJ1-1, with D maybe TRBD1 (5 bases). The germline V and J ends were trimmed by 6 bases and 0 bases, with 14 bases remaining between them. CDR1 LGHDT and CDR2 YNNKEL come from the germline V gene (reference sequence). The CDR3 runs 15 residues. The CDR3 protein is CASRARGRMNTEAFF. CDR3 in DNA: TGTGCCAGCAGGGCCCGGGGACGGATGAACACTGAAGCTTTCTTT.